This passage covers 5 T cell receptor beta chains from one sample sequenced in a study of CD8 T cells in ankylosing spondylitis. Study-wide results and caveats: One TCR beta motif, made up of fewer than 10 highly homologous variants, appeared characteristic of ankylosing spondylitis blood.

MiXCR was run by TCRdb on the 5' RACE reads, yielding one entry per CDR3 protein. The sample comprises hundreds of thousands of distinct CDR3 sequences, roughly 25% of which are singletons, and 0.89% rests with the top ten. Their antigen targets remain unknown. The material sequenced was blood, either unsorted or a sorted T cell fraction (not recorded which). Receptors originate from a male donor with ankylosing spondylitis.

J is TRBJ2-2 and V is TRBV5-1; D is unclear. CDR1 SGHRS and CDR2 YFSETQ come from the germline V gene. CDR3 length: 14 residues. V gave up 5 bases and J gave up 2 bases, with 10 bases separating them. CDR3 loop: CASSFDPNTGELFF. The CDR3 DNA follows: TGCGCCAGCAGTTTTGACCCTAACACCGGGGAGCTGTTTTTT. The whole variable domain, remainder taken from reference TRBV5-1 and TRBJ2-2, is KAGVTQTPRYLIKTRGQQVTLSCSPISGHRSVSWYQQTPGQGLQFLFEYFSETQRNKGNFPGRFSGRQFSNSRSEMNVSTLELGDSALYLCASSFDPNTGELFFGEGSRLTVL.

This clonotype was seen a handful of times. The rearrangement uses TRBV2 and TRBJ2-1, with D perhaps TRBD2 (6 bases). V lost 8 bases and J lost 4, with 21 bases in between. Germline V gene lookup returns CDR1 SNHLY and CDR2 FYNNEI. CDR3 length: 16 residues. CDR3 residues: CASRLRTGTSYNEQFF. As DNA, the CDR3 is TGTGCCAGCCGGCTCCGGACCGGGACTTCTTACAATGAGCAGTTCTTC.

Only a few counts were recorded for this clonotype. V and J are TRBV20-1 and TRBJ2-3; 9 bases align to TRBD2. The junction had 6 bases not matched to a gene; V was cut back by 3 bases and J by 2 bases. The CDR3 totals 15 residues. Germline V gene sequence: CDR1 DFQATT, CDR2 SNEGSKA (reference sequence). CDR3 DNA sequence: TGCAGTGCTAGTCGGGTAGCGGGAGCCACAGATACGCAGTATTTT. Its protein product is CSASRVAGATDTQYF.

This clonotype was observed a few times. The chain recombines TRBV10-3 with TRBJ1-2; D is ambiguous. The V gene's germline CDR1 is ENHRY and CDR2 SYGVKD. The CDR3 is made up of 13 amino acids. V shed 0 bases and J shed 2 bases, with 4 bases lying between them. The CDR3 loop is CAISESVNYGYTF. In DNA form, the CDR3 reads TGTGCCATCAGTGAGTCCGTGAACTATGGCTACACCTTC.

The J gene is TRBJ1-1, the V gene TRBV20-1; a possible D gene is TRBD1 (6 bases). The ends were cut back, 7 bases at V and 0 bases at J, with 18 bases in the middle. The CDR3 is made up of 15 amino acids. Germline CDR1 reads DFQATT; CDR2 reads SNEGSKA (reference sequence). As DNA, the CDR3 is TGCAGTGGCTCATTAGGGGGACATTTGAACACTGAAGCTTTCTTT. Translation: CSGSLGGHLNTEAFF.